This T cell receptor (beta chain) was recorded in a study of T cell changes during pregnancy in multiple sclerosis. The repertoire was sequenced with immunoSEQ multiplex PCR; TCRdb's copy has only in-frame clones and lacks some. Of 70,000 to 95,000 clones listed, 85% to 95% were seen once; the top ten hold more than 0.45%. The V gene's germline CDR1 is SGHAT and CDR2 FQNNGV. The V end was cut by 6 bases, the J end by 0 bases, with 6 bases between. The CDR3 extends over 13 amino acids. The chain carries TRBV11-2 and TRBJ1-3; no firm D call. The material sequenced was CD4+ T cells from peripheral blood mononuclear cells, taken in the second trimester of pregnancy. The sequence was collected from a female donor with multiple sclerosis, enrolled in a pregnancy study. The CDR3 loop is CASRGDSGNTIYF. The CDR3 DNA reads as TGTGCCAGCAGGGGAGACTCTGGAAACACCATATATTTT.